These 10 T cell receptor beta chains originate from one sample sequenced in a study of blood T cell repertoires in COVID-19. Using immunoSEQ multiplex PCR, the repertoire was profiled, and TCRdb retains in-frame clones only, with some absent. The sample includes about 310,000 clones, 87% of them seen just once. Sequencing used PBMCs or T cells enriched from blood (not recorded which). The receptors were gathered from a woman aged 18-29 years who had recovered from COVID-19.

This chain connects TRBV18 to TRBJ1-2, with D maybe TRBD1 (6 bases). V was shortened by 2 bases and J by 2 bases, with 12 bases between the two germline ends. This CDR3 contains 15 residues. Germline-derived CDR1 and CDR2 are KGHSH and LQKENI. The CDR3 reads CASSPSGQTNYGYTF. The CDR3, as DNA: TGTGCCAGCTCACCATCCGGACAGACCAACTATGGCTACACCTTC. The full variable domain, its missing parts supplied by reference TRBV18 and TRBJ1-2, is NAGVMQNPRHLVRRRGQEARLRCSPMKGHSHVYWYRQLPEEGLKFMVYLQKENIIDESGMPKERFSAEFPKEGPSILRIQQVVRGDSAAYFCASSPSGQTNYGYTFGSGTRLTVV.

This clone was detected only a few times. V and J are TRBV19 and TRBJ1-1; D is perhaps TRBD1 (5 bases). Germline-derived CDR1 and CDR2 are LNHDA and SQIVND (reference sequence). Trimming removed 7 bases at V and 2 bases at J, with 20 bases between. CDR3 size: 16 residues. CDR3 sequence reads: CASIPQGAEGNTEAFF. The CDR3 DNA reads as TGTGCCAGTATCCCCCAGGGAGCGGAGGGTAACACTGAAGCTTTCTTT.

The chain joins TRBV5-1 to TRBJ2-5; 8 nucleotides align to TRBD2. V shed 1 base and J 5 bases; nucleotides not matched to a gene: 10. Looked up from germline, CDR1 is SGHRS and CDR2 is YFSETQ. This CDR3 has 16 residues. This chain's CDR3 is CASSLNGGAGMETQYF. CDR3 DNA sequence: TGCGCCAGCAGCTTGAACGGGGGGGCAGGAATGGAGACCCAGTACTTC. The entire variable domain, with the rest obtained from reference TRBV5-1 and TRBJ2-5, is as follows: KAGVTQTPRYLIKTRGQQVTLSCSPISGHRSVSWYQQTPGQGLQFLFEYFSETQRNKGNFPGRFSGRQFSNSRSEMNVSTLELGDSALYLCASSLNGGAGMETQYFGPGTRLLVL.

Turning to this clone: Given a much more abundant clone one base away, this may be a read error. The genes are TRBV11-2 and TRBJ2-1, with D possibly TRBD2 on 5 matching bases. Germline V gene lookup returns CDR1 SGHAT and CDR2 FQNNGV. The CDR3 totals 12 residues. Trimming removed 4 bases at V and 4 bases at J, with 5 bases between. DNA of the CDR3: TGTGCCAGCAGCTCGGGATACAATGAGCAGTTCTTC. It codes for CASSSGYNEQFF.

V and J are TRBV5-1 and TRBJ1-4; 8 nucleotides match TRBD1. The CDR3 totals 14 residues. The junction had 6 bases not matched to a gene; V was cut back by 6 bases and J by 5 bases. The V gene's germline CDR1 is SGHRS and CDR2 YFSETQ. The CDR3 DNA is TGCGCCAGCACAGGGCAGGGGGCAAATGAAAAACTGTTTTTT. Translation gives CASTGQGANEKLFF. Drawing the rest from reference TRBV5-1 and TRBJ1-4, the complete variable domain is KAGVTQTPRYLIKTRGQQVTLSCSPISGHRSVSWYQQTPGQGLQFLFEYFSETQRNKGNFPGRFSGRQFSNSRSEMNVSTLELGDSALYLCASTGQGANEKLFFGSGTQLSVL.

The chain uses TRBV9 and TRBJ2-7; a weak D match, TRBD1 (6 bases). With 3 bases removed from V and 3 bases from J, the gap between germline ends came to 16 bases. Germline assignment: CDR1 SGDLS and CDR2 YYNGEE. This CDR3 is 15 amino acids long. In nucleotides, the CDR3 is TGTGCCAGCAGCGACCGGGACGGGGACATCTACGAGCAGTACTTC. Translated, it gives CASSDRDGDIYEQYF.

The chain links TRBV29-1 to TRBJ2-3, with 7 nucleotides matching TRBD2. V was pared by 4 bases and J by 3 bases, with 7 bases of the junction left unmatched. CDR1 is SQVTM and CDR2 is ANQGSEA in the germline V gene. The CDR3 covers 14 residues. CDR3 nucleotides: TGCAGCGTTGCTCGCGGGAGAGCAACAGATACGCAGTATTTT. Its protein product is CSVARGRATDTQYF.

J is TRBJ2-2 and V is TRBV3-1 (or the pseudogene TRBV3-2), with D maybe TRBD2 (6 bases). V dropped 1 base and J dropped 4 bases, with 10 bases sitting between them. The CDR3 covers 15 residues. CDR1 is LGHDT, CDR2 YNNKEL, per germline (reference sequence). The CDR3 bases are TGTGCCAGCAGCCAAGGTTACGGGGGCACCGGGGAGCTGTTTTTT. It specifies CASSQGYGGTGELFF.

The J gene is TRBJ2-5, the V gene TRBV3-1 (or the pseudogene TRBV3-2), with 12 nucleotides matching TRBD2. CDR1 LGHDT and CDR2 YNNKEL come from the germline V gene (reference sequence). This CDR3 has 18 residues. V lost 4 bases to trimming and J lost 5 bases; unmatched junction nucleotides: 14. The CDR3 protein is CASSRRTSGDNRGETQYF. The DNA of the CDR3 is TGTGCCAGCAGCCGAAGGACTAGCGGGGACAACAGGGGGGAGACCCAGTACTTC.

The V call is TRBV21-1, the J call TRBJ2-7; the D segment call TRBD2 is taken from the table without a DNA check. TRBV21-1 is a known pseudogene. The CDR3 has 17 residues. CDR3 protein: CASSKALLLAGTYEQYF. The CDR3, as DNA: TGTGCCAGCAGCAAAGCGCTTTTACTAGCGGGGACCTACGAGCAGTACTTC.